One and the same sample provided the 18 T cell receptor beta chains below, sequenced in a study of chemoradiotherapy in HPV16-positive cancers. Generated by immunoSEQ multiplex PCR, the TCRdb table keeps only in-frame clones and is missing some. The sample shows around 62,000 clones, about nine tenths of them seen only once. This specimen consisted of blood, obtained from a patient who underwent chemoradiotherapy. The origin of the receptors is a human donor with HPV-associated anogenital cancer.

The chain recombines TRBV4-2 with TRBJ2-7; 9 bases align to TRBD1. With 0 bases clipped from V and 4 bases from J, the junction kept 4 bases outside the gene matches. The CDR3 covers 15 residues. Germline V gene lookup returns CDR1 LGHNA and CDR2 YNFKEQ. Here the CDR3 reads CASSQEEQGAYEQYF. The CDR3 nucleotides are TGTGCCAGCAGCCAAGAAGAACAGGGGGCTTACGAGCAGTACTTC.

The CDR3 sequence: CASRGQGGINTEAFF. The CDR3, as DNA: TGTGCCAGCAGGGGACAGGGGGGAATTAACACTGAAGCTTTCTTT. The chain uses TRBV6-6 and TRBJ1-1, with 11 bases that match TRBD1. Germline-derived CDR1 and CDR2 are MNHNY and SVGAGI (reference sequence). Trimming at V came to 6 bases and at J to 2 bases, leaving 5 bases not matched to a gene. This CDR3 region has 15 residues.

The rearrangement joins TRBV4-2 to TRBJ1-4; D gene unclear. Trimming stripped 0 bases from V and 3 bases from J, with 8 bases between. The germline gives CDR1 LGHNA, CDR2 YNFKEQ. CDR3 length equals 15 residues. The CDR3 loop reads CASSQEPDSNEKLFF. The CDR3 DNA reads TGTGCCAGCAGCCAAGAACCCGACTCTAATGAAAAACTGTTTTTT.

The chain recombines TRBV15 with TRBJ1-6; D is unclear. The germline V gene has CDR1 LNHNV and CDR2 YYDKDF (reference sequence). This CDR3 has 12 residues. V shed 4 bases and J shed 10 bases, with 8 bases lying between them. CDR3 bases: TGTGCCACCAGCAAAACCGGATCACCCCTCCACTTT. It encodes CATSKTGSPLHF.

This clone occurred once. The genes are TRBV7-2 and TRBJ2-3, with 7 bases that match TRBD2. There are 14 residues in the CDR3. Looked up from germline, CDR1 is SGHTA and CDR2 is FQGNSA. The V gene end was trimmed by 5 bases and the J gene end by 9 bases; junction bases not matched to a gene: 11. CDR3 protein: CASSKPGLSLTQYF. CDR3 DNA sequence: TGTGCCAGCAGCAAACCGGGACTATCCTTGACGCAGTATTTT.

This clone was found a few times. This chain joins TRBV14 and TRBJ2-2; D is uncertain. CDR3 size: 14 residues. Trimming shortened V by 2 bases and J by 7 bases, and 11 bases separated the two germline ends. CDR1 is SGHDN, CDR2 FVKESK, per germline. DNA for the CDR3: TGTGCCAGCAGCCAAACCAGGTCAAACGGGGAGCTGTTTTTT. Residues: CASSQTRSNGELFF.

The J gene is TRBJ2-3, the V gene TRBV7-2; weak D call: TRBD2 (6 bases). CDR3 length equals 15 residues. Germline-derived CDR1 and CDR2 are SGHTA and FQGNSA. Between the trimmed V and J ends, which lost 6 bases and 0 bases, there was a span of 13 bases. In DNA, the CDR3 is TGTGCCAGCAGAAAAGCCGGGACTAGCACAGATACGCAGTATTTT. It specifies CASRKAGTSTDTQYF. Full variable domain (missing parts from reference TRBV7-2 and TRBJ2-3): GAGVSQSPSNKVTEKGKDVELRCDPISGHTALYWYRQSLGQGLEFLIYFQGNSAPDKSGLPSDRFSAERTGGSVSTLTIQRTQQEDSAVYLCASRKAGTSTDTQYFGPGTRLTVL.

This clone was seen only once. The rearrangement joins TRBV9 to TRBJ2-7, with D possibly TRBD2 on 6 matching bases. Germline assignment: CDR1 SGDLS and CDR2 YYNGEE. V shed 2 bases and J shed 7 bases, with 13 bases lying between them. This CDR3 region has 13 residues. For the CDR3, the DNA is TGTGCCAGCAGCGTGGGGACTTCCCTGGAGCAGTACTTC. Protein sequence: CASSVGTSLEQYF.

The chain couples TRBV28 to TRBJ2-7; D might be TRBD1 or TRBD2, each matching 5 bases. Trimming removed 8 bases from V and 2 bases from J, with 13 bases in between. This CDR3 spans 13 amino acids. CDR1 and CDR2 from the germline V gene are MDHEN and SYDVKM. The DNA for the CDR3 is TGTGCCAGCTTTTCCCGGGACCCCTACGAGCAGTACTTC. Its translation: CASFSRDPYEQYF. The entire variable domain, with the rest obtained from reference TRBV28 and TRBJ2-7, is as follows: DVKVTQSSRYLVKRTGEKVFLECVQDMDHENMFWYRQDPGLGLRLIYFSYDVKMKEKGDIPEGYSVSREKKERFSLILESASTNQTSMYLCASFSRDPYEQYFGPGTRLTVT.

The V call is TRBV4-1, the J call TRBJ2-1, with TRBD2 identical over 7 bases. The CDR3 is 18 residues long. The V gene end was trimmed by 0 bases and the J gene end by 8 bases; junction bases not matched to a gene: 16. CDR1 and CDR2 (germline): MGHRA, YSYEKL. The CDR3 loop reads CASSQDPSASGTTDEQFF. The CDR3 nucleotides read TGCGCCAGCAGCCAAGATCCGTCTGCTAGCGGTACCACCGATGAGCAGTTCTTC.

V gene TRBV9 combines with J gene TRBJ1-2; D gene ambiguous. Per the germline V gene, CDR1 is SGDLS and CDR2 is YYNGEE. The CDR3 contains 15 residues. V was cut by 0 bases and J by 2 bases, with 11 bases left in between. The DNA of the CDR3 is TGTGCCAGCAGCGTAGATGGGGTGGGGAACTATGGCTACACCTTC. Amino acid sequence: CASSVDGVGNYGYTF.

The CDR3 is CAISGGLNEKLFF. The CDR3 DNA is TGTGCCATCAGTGGGGGTCTGAATGAAAAACTGTTTTTT. V is TRBV10-3 and J is TRBJ1-4; no clear D gene. Trimming cost V 4 bases and J 5 bases, with 8 bases left between them. There are 13 residues in the CDR3. CDR1 ENHRY and CDR2 SYGVKD come from the germline V gene.

The chain couples TRBV4-1 to TRBJ1-6, with a tentative D call TRBD1 (5 bases). V lost 4 bases, J lost 7 bases, and 17 bases lay in between. The germline V gene has CDR1 MGHRA and CDR2 YSYEKL. This CDR3 comprises 16 residues. In DNA form, the CDR3 reads TGCGCCAGCAGCCGACCATCCGGGACGGAAAATTCACCCCTCCACTTT. It encodes CASSRPSGTENSPLHF.

This CDR3 is CASSLGRWDTGELFF. CDR3 nucleotide sequence: TGTGCCAGCAGCCTAGGGCGGTGGGACACCGGGGAGCTGTTTTTT. The chain links TRBV5-6 to TRBJ2-2; unclear D gene. Trimming cost V 4 bases and J 3 bases, with 13 bases left between them. Germline V gene lookup returns CDR1 SGHDT and CDR2 YYEEEE. The CDR3 spans 15 residues.

J is TRBJ2-1 and V is TRBV7-9; weak D call: TRBD1 (7 bases). Germline V gene data show CDR1 as SEHNR and CDR2 as FQNEAQ (reference sequence). The CDR3 consists of 17 residues. The V gene lost 5 bases and the J gene lost 0 bases, with 17 bases spanning the gap. The CDR3 spells CASSPRTGGSSYNEQFF. The CDR3 DNA is TGTGCCAGCAGCCCTCGGACAGGAGGGAGCTCCTACAATGAGCAGTTCTTC.

The sample holds a few counts of this clone. The chain couples TRBV2 to TRBJ1-3, with D maybe TRBD1 (5 bases). CDR3 length: 15 amino acids. Germline CDR1 SNHLY, CDR2 FYNNEI. V was shortened by 6 bases and J by 0 bases, with 12 bases between the two germline ends. In DNA, the CDR3 is TGTGCCAGCAGGTCAGGGATCTTCTCTGGAAACACCATATATTTT. It codes for CASRSGIFSGNTIYF.

The chain uses TRBV27 and TRBJ1-2, with a tentative D call TRBD1 (5 bases). V was shortened by 3 bases and J by 2 bases, with 19 bases between the two germline ends. The CDR3 length is 17 residues. Germline values: CDR1 MNHEY, CDR2 SMNVEV (reference sequence). The CDR3 protein is CASSFLPAATVNYGYTF. The CDR3 coding sequence is TGTGCCAGCAGTTTCCTCCCGGCAGCGACAGTAAACTATGGCTACACCTTC.

This clone was seen only a few times. The rearrangement links TRBV5-4 to TRBJ1-3; no definite D call. Germline CDR1 reads SGHNT; CDR2 reads YYREEE (reference sequence). This CDR3 contains 17 residues. V was clipped by 4 bases and J by 0 bases, with 17 bases between them. The CDR3 DNA reads TGTGCCAGCAGCCCAGATCCCGGCCTCCTCTCTGGAAACACCATATATTTT. Translating gives CASSPDPGLLSGNTIYF.